One and the same sample provided the 20 T cell receptor beta chains below, sequenced in a study of T cell responses to AZD1222 COVID-19 vaccine. TCRdb's copy holds only in-frame clones and misses some; the assay was immunoSEQ multiplex PCR. Of around 100,000 clones in the sample, 88% were seen once. The sequences come from peripheral blood, collected on day 0 of AZD1222 vaccination. The origin of the receptors is an adult in good health.

This chain uses TRBV2 with TRBJ2-7; 13 positions agree with TRBD2. This CDR3 is built from 17 residues. Germline-derived CDR1 and CDR2 are SNHLY and FYNNEI. The CDR3 sequence: CATSKGLAGVSTYEQYF. The CDR3, as DNA: TGTGCTACTTCGAAAGGACTAGCGGGAGTTTCGACCTACGAGCAGTACTTC.

The chain joins TRBV5-5 to TRBJ2-2; TRBD2 might be the D (6 bases). Per the germline V gene, CDR1 is SGHKS and CDR2 is YYEKEE (reference sequence). The CDR3 consists of 16 residues. V lost 1 base and J 4 bases, leaving 14 bases between the germline ends. DNA for the CDR3: TGTGCCAGCAGCTTGAGGCTAGCGCTAGCCACCGGGGAGCTGTTTTTT. Protein product: CASSLRLALATGELFF.

The chain recombines TRBV5-6 with TRBJ2-3; D may be TRBD1 or TRBD2 (6 bases each). Looked up from germline, CDR1 is SGHDT and CDR2 is YYEEEE. This CDR3 comprises 15 residues. With 2 bases removed from V and 0 bases from J, the gap between germline ends came to 10 bases. Here the CDR3 reads CASSFGGLSTDTQYF. CDR3 DNA: TGTGCCAGCAGCTTCGGGGGCCTGAGCACAGATACGCAGTATTTT.

This chain links TRBV15 with TRBJ1-5, with D unclear. CDR1 and CDR2 from the germline V gene are LNHNV and YYDKDF (reference sequence). This CDR3 spans 13 amino acids. Trimming took off 3 bases at V and 12 bases at J, with 15 bases between the two ends. CDR3 protein: CATSSHTQGFQHF. The CDR3 DNA reads TGTGCCACCAGCAGTCACACCCAAGGGTTCCAGCATTTT.

This clone was found once. The genes are TRBV11-2 and TRBJ1-2; D might be TRBD1 (6 bases). Trimming shortened V by 0 bases and J by 8 bases, and 10 bases separated the two germline ends. Looked up from germline, CDR1 is SGHAT and CDR2 is FQNNGV. The CDR3 has 13 residues. The CDR3, as DNA: TGTGCCAGCAGCTTAGATGAAGGGGGAGGCTACACCTTC. Translation gives CASSLDEGGGYTF.

This sequence joins TRBV7-8 and TRBJ1-5; D not resolved. Looked up from germline, CDR1 is SGHVS and CDR2 is FQNEAQ. Trimming took off 5 bases at V and 0 bases at J, with 14 bases between the two ends. The CDR3 runs to 16 residues. In DNA form, the CDR3 reads TGTGCCAGCAGCCGGGAAATGGCTTATAGCAATCAGCCCCAGCATTTT. Protein product: CASSREMAYSNQPQHF.

This clone was recorded only once. This chain uses TRBV29-1 with TRBJ1-2; TRBD1 matches at 8 bases. CDR3 length: 16 residues. After removal of 1 base from V and 3 bases from J, the junction contained 10 bases not matched to a gene. Looked up from germline, CDR1 is SQVTM and CDR2 is ANQGSEA. Here the CDR3 reads CSVEVKDVTGDYGYTF. CDR3 in DNA: TGCAGCGTTGAAGTTAAAGACGTGACAGGGGACTATGGCTACACCTTC.

The table lists this clone with a count of one. The rearrangement joins TRBV24-1 to TRBJ1-3, with D possibly TRBD1 on 5 matching bases. The CDR3 sequence is 15 residues long. V shed 4 bases and J shed 1 base, with 10 bases lying between them. Germline lookup yields CDR1 KGHDR and CDR2 SFDVKD. This CDR3 is CATSDPRQSGNTIYF. For the CDR3, the DNA is TGTGCCACCAGTGACCCCAGACAGTCTGGAAACACCATATATTTT.

V usage is TRBV7-3 and J usage is TRBJ2-3; the D is unclear. The CDR3 has 13 residues. Germline V gene sequence: CDR1 SGHTA, CDR2 FQGTGA. Trimming took 1 base from V and 6 from J, leaving 8 bases between them. The CDR3 reads CASSLNQRDTQYF. CDR3 sequence (DNA): TGTGCCAGCAGCTTAAACCAGAGGGATACGCAGTATTTT.

The chain couples TRBV7-9 to TRBJ2-5; 7 bases match TRBD1. CDR1 is SEHNR, CDR2 FQNEAQ, per germline (reference sequence). Unmatched junction bases numbered 11, after V lost 0 bases and J lost 4 bases. This CDR3 is 17 amino acids long. This CDR3 reads CASSLALDREPVETQYF. DNA of the CDR3: TGTGCCAGCAGCTTAGCGCTCGACAGGGAGCCTGTAGAGACCCAGTACTTC.

This chain links TRBV7-9 with TRBJ2-4; D is undetermined. This CDR3 has 14 amino acids. V lost 11 bases and J lost 0, with 14 bases in between. Germline CDR1 reads SEHNR; CDR2 reads FQNEAQ (reference sequence). The CDR3 loop is CAWESELAKNIQYF. The CDR3 bases are TGTGCCTGGGAAAGCGAACTAGCCAAAAACATTCAGTACTTC.

V and J are TRBV29-1 and TRBJ2-7; 11 positions agree with TRBD1. V shed 6 bases and J 4 bases; nucleotides not matched to a gene: 5. CDR1 SQVTM and CDR2 ANQGSEA come from the germline V gene. The CDR3 sequence is 13 residues long. The CDR3 DNA follows: TGCAGCGTCGCCGGACAGGGGGCTTACGAGCAGTACTTC. Translating it yields CSVAGQGAYEQYF.

The chain links TRBV5-1 to TRBJ1-5, with 7 positions matching TRBD1. Germline V gene sequence: CDR1 SGHRS, CDR2 YFSETQ. V shed 3 bases, J shed 2 bases, and the junction held 5 bases outside the gene matches. The CDR3 sequence is 15 residues long. This CDR3 is CASSSQGSGNQPQHF. The CDR3 DNA sequence: TGCGCCAGCAGCTCACAGGGGAGTGGCAATCAGCCCCAGCATTTT.

The chain couples TRBV13 to TRBJ2-7; TRBD1 is a possible D gene (6 bases). V lost 3 bases and J lost 3, with 18 bases in between. The CDR3 covers 16 residues. The germline gives CDR1 PRHDT, CDR2 FYEKMQ (reference sequence). CDR3 sequence reads: CASSFTGTSSHYEQYF. In DNA form, the CDR3 reads TGTGCCAGCAGCTTTACAGGGACCTCCTCTCACTACGAGCAGTACTTC.

V usage is TRBV28 and J usage is TRBJ1-2, with D uncertain. Germline-derived CDR1 and CDR2 are MDHEN and SYDVKM. CDR3 length: 12 residues. V shed 1 base and J shed 7 bases, with 7 bases lying between them. The CDR3 DNA sequence: TGTGCCAGCAGTTTATCCTCAGTTGGCTACACCTTC. This sequence encodes CASSLSSVGYTF.

This clone was counted a single time. The V and J genes are TRBV27 and TRBJ1-1, with no clear D. V shed 3 bases and J shed 4 bases, with 9 bases lying between them. This CDR3 is built from 13 residues. Germline V gene data show CDR1 as MNHEY and CDR2 as SMNVEV (reference sequence). The CDR3 here is CASSFGKLTEAFF. CDR3 sequence (DNA): TGTGCCAGCAGTTTCGGCAAGCTCACTGAAGCTTTCTTT.

The rearrangement uses TRBV5-4 and TRBJ2-7; D perhaps matches TRBD1 (6 bases). Trimming left V 2 bases short and J 1 base short, with 13 bases between. Germline CDR1 is SGHNT and CDR2 is YYREEE (reference sequence). The CDR3 extends over 15 amino acids. The CDR3 reads CASSFARGSSYEQYF. Here the CDR3 DNA reads TGTGCCAGCAGCTTTGCCAGGGGCTCTTCCTACGAGCAGTACTTC.

The chain uses TRBV7-2 and TRBJ2-6; D unresolved. V lost 5 bases and J lost 0, with 8 bases in between. The germline V gene encodes CDR1 SGHTA and CDR2 FQGNSA. This CDR3 is 15 amino acids long. The CDR3 spells CASSPQSSGANVLTF. The CDR3 nucleotides are TGTGCCAGCAGCCCACAGAGCTCTGGGGCCAACGTCCTGACTTTC. Based on the CDR3 plus reference TRBV7-2 and TRBJ2-6, the full variable domain is GAGVSQSPSNKVTEKGKDVELRCDPISGHTALYWYRQSLGQGLEFLIYFQGNSAPDKSGLPSDRFSAERTGGSVSTLTIQRTQQEDSAVYLCASSPQSSGANVLTFGAGSRLTVL.

The rearrangement joins TRBV14 to TRBJ1-1; tentative D call: TRBD1 (6 bases). CDR3 length: 16 residues. Germline V gene sequence: CDR1 SGHDN, CDR2 FVKESK. Deletions cut 2 bases from V and 3 bases from J, with 16 bases between. CDR3 residues: CASSQPTGSRDTEAFF. The DNA for the CDR3 is TGTGCCAGCAGCCAACCGACAGGATCTCGGGACACTGAAGCTTTCTTT.

The rearrangement joins TRBV3-1 (or the pseudogene TRBV3-2) to TRBJ1-1; D gene unclear. The CDR3 loop spans 13 amino acids. Trimming pared 1 base from V and 1 base from J, leaving 4 bases between. Germline loops: CDR1 LGHDT, CDR2 YNNKEL (reference sequence). The CDR3 nucleotides are TGTGCCAGCAGCCAAGTCGCGAACACTGAAGCTTTCTTT. Encoded protein: CASSQVANTEAFF.